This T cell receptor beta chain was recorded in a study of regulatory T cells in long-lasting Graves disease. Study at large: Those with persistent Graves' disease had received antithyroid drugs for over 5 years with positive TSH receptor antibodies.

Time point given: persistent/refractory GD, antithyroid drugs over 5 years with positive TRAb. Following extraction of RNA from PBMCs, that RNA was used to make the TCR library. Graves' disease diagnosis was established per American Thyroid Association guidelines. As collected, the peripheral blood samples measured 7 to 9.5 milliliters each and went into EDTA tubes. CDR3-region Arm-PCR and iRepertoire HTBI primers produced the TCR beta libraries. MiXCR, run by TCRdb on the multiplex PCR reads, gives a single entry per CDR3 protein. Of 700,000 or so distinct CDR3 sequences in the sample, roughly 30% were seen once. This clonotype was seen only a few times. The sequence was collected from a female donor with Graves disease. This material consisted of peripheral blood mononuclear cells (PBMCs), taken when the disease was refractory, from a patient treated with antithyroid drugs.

The CDR3, as DNA: TGTGCCAGCAGTTTCCGGGGAGATGGGTTGGAGACCCAGTACTTC. It codes for CASSFRGDGLETQYF. The V gene is TRBV27, the J gene TRBJ2-5, with TRBD2 as a possible D gene (5 bases). V was pared by 3 bases and J by 5 bases, with 16 bases between. The germline V gene encodes CDR1 MNHEY and CDR2 SMNVEV (reference sequence). The CDR3 extends over 15 amino acids.